Below, 2 T cell receptor beta chains from the same sample are listed, as sequenced in a study of OX40 agonist ivuxolimab in advanced cancers. Profiled with immunoSEQ multiplex PCR; TCRdb holds only in-frame clones, not every one. The table includes about 100,000 clones, more than 80% detected once. The material was CD4+ or CD8+ T cells sorted from blood, obtained in a trial of the OX40 agonist ivuxolimab. These receptors were obtained from an adult with an advanced solid tumor such as melanoma, head and neck, liver or kidney cancer.

The chain carries TRBV19 and TRBJ2-5; D is undetermined. The V gene lost 1 base and the J gene lost 6 bases, with 3 bases spanning the gap. The CDR3 has 11 amino acids. CDR1 is LNHDA, CDR2 SQIVND, per germline (reference sequence). The CDR3 DNA reads as TGTGCCAGTAGTATAGGCAAGACCCAGTACTTC. It specifies CASSIGKTQYF.

The chain joins TRBV19 to TRBJ1-3; 7 nucleotides match TRBD1. The V gene end was trimmed by 5 bases and the J gene end by 4 bases; junction bases not matched to a gene: 5. Germline CDR1 reads LNHDA; CDR2 reads SQIVND (reference sequence). CDR3 length: 14 residues. This CDR3 is CASSLDRSGNTIYF. CDR3 DNA sequence: TGTGCCAGTAGTTTGGACAGGTCGGGAAACACCATATATTTT.